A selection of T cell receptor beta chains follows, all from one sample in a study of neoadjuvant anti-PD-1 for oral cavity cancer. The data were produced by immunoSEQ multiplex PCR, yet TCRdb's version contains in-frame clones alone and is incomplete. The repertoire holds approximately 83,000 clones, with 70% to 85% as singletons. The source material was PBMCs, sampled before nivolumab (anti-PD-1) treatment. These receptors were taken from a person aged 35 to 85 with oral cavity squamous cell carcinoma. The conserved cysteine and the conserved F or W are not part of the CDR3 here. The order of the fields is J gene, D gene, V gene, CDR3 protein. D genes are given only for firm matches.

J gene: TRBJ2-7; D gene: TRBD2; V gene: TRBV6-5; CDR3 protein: ASSHPRGVPYEQY
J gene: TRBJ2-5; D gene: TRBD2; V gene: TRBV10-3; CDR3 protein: AISDPAGGQETQY
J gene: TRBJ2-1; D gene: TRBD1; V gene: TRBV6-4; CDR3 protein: ASRDTGGGNEQF
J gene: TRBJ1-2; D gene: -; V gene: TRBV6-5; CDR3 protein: ASSPGQTIYGYT
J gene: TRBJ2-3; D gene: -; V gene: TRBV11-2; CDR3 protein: ASSSPTRSSTDTQY
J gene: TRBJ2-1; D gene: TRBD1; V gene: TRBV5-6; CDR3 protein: ASSLPGQGYNEQF
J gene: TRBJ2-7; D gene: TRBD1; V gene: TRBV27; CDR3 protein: ASSFGTGSSYEQY
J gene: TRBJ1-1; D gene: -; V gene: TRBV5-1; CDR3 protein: ASSLGPSEGKAF
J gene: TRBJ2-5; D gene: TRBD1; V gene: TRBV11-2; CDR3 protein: ASSLWTGDRTQY
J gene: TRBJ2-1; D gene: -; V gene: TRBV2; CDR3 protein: ASSEGPLRF
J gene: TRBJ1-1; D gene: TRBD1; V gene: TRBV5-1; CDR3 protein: ASSSQGAEAF
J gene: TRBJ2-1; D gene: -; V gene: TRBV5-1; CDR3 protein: ASSTGAGDYNEQF
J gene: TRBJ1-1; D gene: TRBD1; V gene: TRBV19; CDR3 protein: ASIRTGRDTEAF
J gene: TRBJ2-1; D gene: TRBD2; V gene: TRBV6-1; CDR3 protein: ASSETSGTNNEQF
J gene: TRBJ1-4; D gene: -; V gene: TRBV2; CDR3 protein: ASRISNEKLF
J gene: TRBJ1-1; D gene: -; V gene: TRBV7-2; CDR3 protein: ASSLAPTGTTEAF
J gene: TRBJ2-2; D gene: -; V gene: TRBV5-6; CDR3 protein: ASSLALGNTGELF
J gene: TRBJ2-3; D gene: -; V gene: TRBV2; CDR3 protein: ASRVQVTDTQY
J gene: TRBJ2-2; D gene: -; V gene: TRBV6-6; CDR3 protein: ASSYGQSELF
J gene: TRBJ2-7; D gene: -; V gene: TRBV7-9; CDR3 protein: ASSAQGVDEQY
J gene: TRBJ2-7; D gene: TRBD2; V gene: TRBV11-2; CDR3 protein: ASSSRLAGVSYEQY
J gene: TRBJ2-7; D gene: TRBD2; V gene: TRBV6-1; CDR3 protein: AGGDGPYEQY
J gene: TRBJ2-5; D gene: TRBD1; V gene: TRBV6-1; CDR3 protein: ASAQGPRETQY
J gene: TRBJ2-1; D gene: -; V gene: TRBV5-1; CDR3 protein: ASSQPGPLTRGRGDNEQF
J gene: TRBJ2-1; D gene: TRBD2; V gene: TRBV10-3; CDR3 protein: AISDLAGNNEQF